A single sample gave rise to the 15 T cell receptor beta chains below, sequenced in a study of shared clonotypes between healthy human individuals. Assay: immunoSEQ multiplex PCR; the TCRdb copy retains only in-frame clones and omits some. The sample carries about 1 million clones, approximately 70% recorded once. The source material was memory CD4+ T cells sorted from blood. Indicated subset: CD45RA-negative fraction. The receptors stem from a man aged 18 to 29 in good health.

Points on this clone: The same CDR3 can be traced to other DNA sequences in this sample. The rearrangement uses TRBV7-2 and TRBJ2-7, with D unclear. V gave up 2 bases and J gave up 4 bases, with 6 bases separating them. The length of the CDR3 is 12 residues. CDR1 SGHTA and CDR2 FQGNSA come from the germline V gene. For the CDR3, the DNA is TGTGCCAGCAGCTTAAGTGGGTACGAGCAGTACTTC. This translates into CASSLSGYEQYF.

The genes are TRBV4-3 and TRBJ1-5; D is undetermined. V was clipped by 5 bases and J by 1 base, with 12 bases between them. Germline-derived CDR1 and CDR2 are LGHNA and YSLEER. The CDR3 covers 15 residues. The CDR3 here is CASSSSVQSNQPQHF. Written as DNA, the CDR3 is TGCGCCAGCAGCTCATCGGTCCAGAGCAATCAGCCCCAGCATTTT.

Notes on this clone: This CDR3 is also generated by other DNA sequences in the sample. This chain's CDR3 is CSVVSTEAFF. The DNA for the CDR3 is TGCAGCGTTGTCAGCACTGAAGCTTTCTTT. The rearrangement uses TRBV29-1 and TRBJ1-1; D is unresolved. Germline V CDR1 and CDR2: SQVTM, ANQGSEA. The length of the CDR3 is 10 residues. Trimming left V 4 bases short and J 4 bases short, with 4 bases between. The whole variable domain, filled in from reference TRBV29-1 and TRBJ1-1, reads SAVISQKPSRDICQRGTSLTIQCQVDSQVTMMFWYRQQPGQSLTLIATANQGSEATYESGFVIDKFPISRPNLTFSTLTVSNMSPEDSSIYLCSVVSTEAFFGQGTRLTVV.

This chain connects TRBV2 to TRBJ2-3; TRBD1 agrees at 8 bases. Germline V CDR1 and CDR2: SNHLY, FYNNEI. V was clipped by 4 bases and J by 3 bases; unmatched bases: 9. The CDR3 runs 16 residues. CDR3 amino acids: CASSAQGQGRTDTQYF. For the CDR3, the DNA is TGTGCCAGCAGTGCCCAAGGACAGGGTCGGACAGATACGCAGTATTTT. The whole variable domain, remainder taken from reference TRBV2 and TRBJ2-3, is EPEVTQTPSHQVTQMGQEVILRCVPISNHLYFYWYRQILGQKVEFLVSFYNNEISEKSEIFDDQFSVERPDGSNFTLKIRSTKLEDSAMYFCASSAQGQGRTDTQYFGPGTRLTVL.

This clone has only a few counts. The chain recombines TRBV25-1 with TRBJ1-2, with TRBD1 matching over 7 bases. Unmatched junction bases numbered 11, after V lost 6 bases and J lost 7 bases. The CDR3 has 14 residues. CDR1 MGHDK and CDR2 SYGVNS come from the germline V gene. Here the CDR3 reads CASSAHDRAGGYTF. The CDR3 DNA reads TGTGCCAGCAGCGCCCACGACAGGGCAGGTGGCTACACCTTC.

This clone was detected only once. As DNA, the CDR3 is TGTGCCAGCACGCCGGCAGGGGGGAAGACTAACTATGGCTACACCTTC. Translating it yields CASTPAGGKTNYGYTF. The chain uses TRBV6-6 and TRBJ1-2; 7 bases match TRBD1. CDR3 length: 16 residues. V dropped 7 bases and J dropped 0; count of bases not matched to a gene: 11. Germline assignment: CDR1 MNHNY and CDR2 SVGAGI (reference sequence).

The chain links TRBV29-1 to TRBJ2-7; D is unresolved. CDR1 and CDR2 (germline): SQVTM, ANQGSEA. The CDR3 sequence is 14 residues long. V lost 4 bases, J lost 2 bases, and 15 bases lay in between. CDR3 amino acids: CSVVEVGRTYEQYF. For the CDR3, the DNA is TGCAGCGTTGTTGAAGTCGGCCGGACCTACGAGCAGTACTTC.

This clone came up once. The CDR3 sequence: CAWNPRDRGPYGYTF. CDR3 sequence (DNA): TGTGCCTGGAACCCAAGGGACAGGGGCCCCTATGGCTACACCTTC. The genes are TRBV30 and TRBJ1-2, with 10 bases fitting TRBD1. The CDR3 is 15 residues long. The germline gives CDR1 GTSNPN, CDR2 SVGIG (reference sequence). J was trimmed by 4 bases and V by 4 bases; bases with no gene match: 9.

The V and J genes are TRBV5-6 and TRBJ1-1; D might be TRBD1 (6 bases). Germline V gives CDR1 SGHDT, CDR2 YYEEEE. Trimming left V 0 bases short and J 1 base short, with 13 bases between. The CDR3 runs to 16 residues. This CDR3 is CASSLAVGQTNTEAFF. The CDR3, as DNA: TGTGCCAGCAGCTTGGCAGTTGGACAGACGAACACTGAAGCTTTCTTT.

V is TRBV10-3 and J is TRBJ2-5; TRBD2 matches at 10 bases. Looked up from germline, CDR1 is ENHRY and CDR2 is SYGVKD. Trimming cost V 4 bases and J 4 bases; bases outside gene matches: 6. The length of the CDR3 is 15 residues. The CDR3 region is CAISASGSPSETQYF. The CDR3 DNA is TGTGCCATCAGTGCTAGCGGGAGTCCCTCAGAGACCCAGTACTTC.

CDR3: CASSPDRQQNTEAFF. The DNA for the CDR3 is TGCGCCAGCAGCCCCGACAGACAGCAGAACACTGAAGCTTTCTTT. The chain uses TRBV5-1 and TRBJ1-1; TRBD1 is a possible D gene (5 bases). The length of the CDR3 is 15 residues. Trimming left V 4 bases short and J 1 base short, with 14 bases between. CDR1 is SGHRS and CDR2 is YFSETQ in the germline V gene.

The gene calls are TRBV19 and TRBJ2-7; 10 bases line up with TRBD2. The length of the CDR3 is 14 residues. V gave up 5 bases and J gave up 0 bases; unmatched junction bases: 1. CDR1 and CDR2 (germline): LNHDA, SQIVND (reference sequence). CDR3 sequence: CASSASGSSYEQYF. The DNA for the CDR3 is TGTGCCAGTAGTGCTAGCGGGAGCTCCTACGAGCAGTACTTC.

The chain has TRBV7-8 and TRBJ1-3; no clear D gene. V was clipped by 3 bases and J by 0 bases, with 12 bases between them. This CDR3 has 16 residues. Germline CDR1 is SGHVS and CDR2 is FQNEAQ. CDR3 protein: CASSFRGFNSGNTIYF. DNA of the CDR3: TGTGCCAGCAGCTTCCGGGGTTTCAACTCTGGAAACACCATATATTTT.

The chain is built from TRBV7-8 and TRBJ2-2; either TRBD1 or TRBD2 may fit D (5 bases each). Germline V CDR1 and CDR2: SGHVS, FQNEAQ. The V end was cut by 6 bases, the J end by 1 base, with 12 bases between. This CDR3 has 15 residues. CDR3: CASRAGTKNTGELFF. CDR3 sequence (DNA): TGTGCCAGCAGAGCCGGGACGAAGAACACCGGGGAGCTGTTTTTT.

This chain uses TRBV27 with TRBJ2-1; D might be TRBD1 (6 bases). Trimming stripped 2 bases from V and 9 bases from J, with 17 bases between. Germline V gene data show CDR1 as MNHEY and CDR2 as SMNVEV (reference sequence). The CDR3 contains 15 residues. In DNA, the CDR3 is TGTGCCAGCAGTTTAACAGGGATAATTCCCAGTGAGCAGTTCTTC. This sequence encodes CASSLTGIIPSEQFF.